This TCR beta chain was identified in a study of blood T cell repertoires in COVID-19. Unmatched junction bases numbered 10, after V lost 5 bases and J lost 0 bases. In germline, CDR1 is SEHNR, CDR2 FQNEAQ (reference sequence). The CDR3 is 16 residues long. Using immunoSEQ multiplex PCR, the repertoire was profiled, and TCRdb retains in-frame clones only, with some absent. The sample includes roughly 75,000 clones, around nine tenths of them seen just once. The clonotype originates from a human donor in a cohort sampled during active COVID-19. The rearrangement joins TRBV7-9 to TRBJ2-7; TRBD1 aligns across 7 bases. The material sequenced was peripheral blood. The CDR3 region is CASSAEPGQSSYEQYF. For the CDR3, the DNA is TGTGCCAGCAGCGCCGAGCCGGGACAGAGCTCCTACGAGCAGTACTTC.